This T cell receptor beta chain came from a study of sequential checkpoint blockade in melanoma. In the study overall: Arm A got nivolumab then ipilimumab; arm B the reverse, 1:1. Twenty-two patients had matched tumor biopsies before treatment and at week 13 after nivolumab or ipilimumab alone. TCRβ was sequenced from DNA of 90 or so pretreatment tumors. General observations from the study: Clinical benefit was about 30 times likelier when tumor T-cell fraction and clonality increased.

This CDR3 has 15 amino acids. With V trimmed by 4 bases and J by 5 bases, 5 bases remained unmatched. Germline assignment: CDR1 MGHRA and CDR2 YSYEKL. This clone was detected only a few times. Its specificity is not known. TCRdb keeps only in-frame clones here, not all; method: immunoSEQ multiplex PCR. Among about 350 clones listed, 20% were seen once. Treatment specified: randomized to nivolumab then ipilimumab (arm A) or the reverse (arm B). The TCR comes from a human donor with melanoma. The starting material was tumor tissue (inferred from file names), obtained from a patient given nivolumab and ipilimumab in sequence. V usage is TRBV4-1 and J usage is TRBJ2-6, with 7 bases matching TRBD1. CDR3 region: CASSPATGRANVLTF. CDR3 DNA sequence: TGCGCCAGCAGCCCCGCGACAGGGAGGGCCAACGTCCTGACTTTC.